A selection of T cell receptor beta chains follows, all from one sample in a study of T cell responses to AZD1222 COVID-19 vaccine. Profiling relied on immunoSEQ multiplex PCR, and the TCRdb table lists in-frame clones only, not all of them. Here the sample spans more than 150,000 clones, 94% being singletons. Sequenced material: peripheral blood, taken 28 days after the second AZD1222 dose. The receptors were gathered from an adult who received the AZD1222 COVID-19 vaccine. Both conserved end residues are part of each CDR3. The order of the fields is D gene, clone size, J gene, V gene, CDR3 DNA, CDR3 protein. A D gene is named only where the DNA matches it firmly. Clone size is shown for a subset of rows, as once, few, many or a class of expanded clone.

d_gene: NA
abundance: NA
j_gene: TRBJ1-2
v_gene: TRBV11-2
CDR3nt: TGTGCCAGCAGCTTATTGGGCCCGTTCGGGGGCTATGGCTACACCTTC
CDR3aa: CASSLLGPFGGYGYTF

d_gene: TRBD2
abundance: NA
j_gene: TRBJ2-5
v_gene: TRBV5-4
CDR3nt: TGTGCCAGCAGCTTCGGCGGGAGGGCCGTCGAGACCCAGTACTTC
CDR3aa: CASSFGGRAVETQYF

d_gene: NA
abundance: NA
j_gene: TRBJ1-2
v_gene: TRBV19
CDR3nt: TGTGCCAGTAGTATAGGTTACAGGGAGGAATATGGCTACACCTTC
CDR3aa: CASSIGYREEYGYTF

d_gene: TRBD1
abundance: NA
j_gene: TRBJ2-2
v_gene: TRBV7-3
CDR3nt: TGTGCCAGCAGCCTCGGACAGGGGGCGTCCGGGGAGCTGTTTTTT
CDR3aa: CASSLGQGASGELFF

d_gene: TRBD1
abundance: once
j_gene: TRBJ2-3
v_gene: TRBV9
CDR3nt: TGTGCCAGCAGCGCCGGACAGGGACCAGATACGCAGTATTTT
CDR3aa: CASSAGQGPDTQYF

d_gene: NA
abundance: NA
j_gene: TRBJ1-2
v_gene: TRBV12-3/TRBV12-4
CDR3nt: TGTGCCAGCAGACCCGGGGCTAACTATGGCTACACCTTC
CDR3aa: CASRPGANYGYTF

d_gene: NA
abundance: NA
j_gene: TRBJ2-6
v_gene: TRBV9
CDR3nt: TGTGCCAGCAGCGTAGACGGAGGTGAGCGCTCTGGGGCCAACGTCCTGACTTTC
CDR3aa: CASSVDGGERSGANVLTF

d_gene: TRBD1
abundance: NA
j_gene: TRBJ1-3
v_gene: TRBV3-1/TRBV3-2
CDR3nt: TGTGCCAGCAGCCAAGAACTTTTAAGGACAGGCTTAGGAAACACCATATATTTT
CDR3aa: CASSQELLRTGLGNTIYF

d_gene: NA
abundance: NA
j_gene: TRBJ2-3
v_gene: TRBV7-9
CDR3nt: TGTGCCAGCAGCTTAGTCGGCGGGATAACAGATACGCAGTATTTT
CDR3aa: CASSLVGGITDTQYF

d_gene: NA
abundance: NA
j_gene: TRBJ1-5
v_gene: TRBV18
CDR3nt: TGTGCCAGCTCACCGGGACGGAGCAATCAGCCCCAGCATTTT
CDR3aa: CASSPGRSNQPQHF

d_gene: NA
abundance: NA
j_gene: TRBJ2-1
v_gene: TRBV11-2
CDR3nt: TGTGCCAGCAGCTTAGATCGTGGCAGGGTGCGCTACAATGAGCAGTTCTTC
CDR3aa: CASSLDRGRVRYNEQFF

d_gene: NA
abundance: NA
j_gene: TRBJ1-2
v_gene: TRBV19
CDR3nt: TGTGCCAGTAGGCCCGAAGGAAACTATGGCTACACCTTC
CDR3aa: CASRPEGNYGYTF

d_gene: TRBD1
abundance: NA
j_gene: TRBJ1-4
v_gene: TRBV30
CDR3nt: TGTGCCTGGAGGGCCGGGGCAGGGGGTTCGAAACTGTTTTTT
CDR3aa: CAWRAGAGGSKLFF

d_gene: TRBD1
abundance: NA
j_gene: TRBJ2-1
v_gene: TRBV5-5
CDR3nt: TGTGCCAGCAGCCTACAGGGGGTAGGATACAATGAGCAGTTCTTC
CDR3aa: CASSLQGVGYNEQFF

d_gene: NA
abundance: once
j_gene: TRBJ2-1
v_gene: TRBV7-9
CDR3nt: TGTGCCAGCAGCTTAAAGTCAGAGAGCTGGTTCTTC
CDR3aa: CASSLKSESWFF

d_gene: NA
abundance: NA
j_gene: TRBJ1-1
v_gene: TRBV7-3
CDR3nt: TGTGCCAGCAGCTTAGGGGCAGGGACTGAAGCTTTCTTT
CDR3aa: CASSLGAGTEAFF

d_gene: TRBD2
abundance: NA
j_gene: TRBJ2-1
v_gene: TRBV27
CDR3nt: TGTGCCAGCAGTTTAAGCGGGCTAGCGGGGGGTAGGGAGCAGTTCTTC
CDR3aa: CASSLSGLAGGREQFF

d_gene: NA
abundance: NA
j_gene: TRBJ2-7
v_gene: TRBV7-2
CDR3nt: TGTGCCAGCACCCCCCCCCGGGGCAGCTCCTACGAGCAGTACTTC
CDR3aa: CASTPPRGSSYEQYF

d_gene: TRBD2
abundance: NA
j_gene: TRBJ2-7
v_gene: TRBV18
CDR3nt: TGTGCCAGCTCGCCGGGCGGGGGGCGTGAGCAGTACTTC
CDR3aa: CASSPGGGREQYF

d_gene: TRBD1
abundance: NA
j_gene: TRBJ1-1
v_gene: TRBV4-1
CDR3nt: TGCGCCAGCAGCTTGGACAGGTCGAACACTGAAGCTTTCTTT
CDR3aa: CASSLDRSNTEAFF

d_gene: TRBD1
abundance: NA
j_gene: TRBJ2-7
v_gene: TRBV29-1
CDR3nt: TGCAGCGTTGAAGGGCAGGGGGTTGGCGACGAGCAGTACTTC
CDR3aa: CSVEGQGVGDEQYF

d_gene: NA
abundance: NA
j_gene: TRBJ2-7
v_gene: TRBV5-6
CDR3nt: TGTGCCAGCAGCTCTGGGACCTCCGGGGAGCAGTACTTC
CDR3aa: CASSSGTSGEQYF

d_gene: NA
abundance: once
j_gene: TRBJ1-1
v_gene: TRBV4-1
CDR3nt: TGCGCCAGCAGCCAAGATCCGGGACGGCCTAACACTGAAGCTTTCTTT
CDR3aa: CASSQDPGRPNTEAFF

d_gene: TRBD1
abundance: NA
j_gene: TRBJ1-2
v_gene: TRBV7-9
CDR3nt: TGTGCCAGCCACATTTGGGACAGGGGCTATGGCTACACCTTC
CDR3aa: CASHIWDRGYGYTF

d_gene: NA
abundance: NA
j_gene: TRBJ1-1
v_gene: TRBV11-1
CDR3nt: TGTGCCAGCGCATCAAATACTGAAGCTTTCTTT
CDR3aa: CASASNTEAFF

d_gene: NA
abundance: few
j_gene: TRBJ2-1
v_gene: TRBV13
CDR3nt: TGTGCCAGCAGCCTAGAGGTAGCGGATGCTTACAATGAGCAGTTCTTC
CDR3aa: CASSLEVADAYNEQFF

d_gene: TRBD1
abundance: NA
j_gene: TRBJ1-6
v_gene: TRBV28
CDR3nt: TGTGCCAGCTCCCCCTCGGGACAGGGGCCACCCCTCCACTTT
CDR3aa: CASSPSGQGPPLHF

d_gene: NA
abundance: few
j_gene: TRBJ1-6
v_gene: TRBV30
CDR3nt: TGTGCCTGGAATCACCCGCGAGCCTCACCCCTCCACTTT
CDR3aa: CAWNHPRASPLHF

d_gene: TRBD1
abundance: NA
j_gene: TRBJ1-4
v_gene: TRBV5-1
CDR3nt: TGCGCCAGCAGCTTGGAAGGGACAGGGGACGAAAAACTGTTTTTT
CDR3aa: CASSLEGTGDEKLFF

d_gene: TRBD2
abundance: NA
j_gene: TRBJ2-5
v_gene: TRBV9
CDR3nt: TGTGCCAGCAGCGTAGGTTCCCTAGCGGGAGGCGTAGAGACCCAGTACTTC
CDR3aa: CASSVGSLAGGVETQYF

d_gene: NA
abundance: NA
j_gene: TRBJ1-1
v_gene: TRBV10-2
CDR3nt: TGCGCCAGCAGTGATCTTCGGAACACTGAAGCTTTCTTT
CDR3aa: CASSDLRNTEAFF

d_gene: NA
abundance: once
j_gene: TRBJ1-4
v_gene: TRBV28
CDR3nt: TGTGCCAGCAGGCGGACGGACATAGGGCGTCTGTTTTTT
CDR3aa: CASRRTDIGRLFF

d_gene: NA
abundance: once
j_gene: TRBJ2-3
v_gene: TRBV6-2/TRBV6-3
CDR3nt: TGTGCCAGCAGTTACTCGGCTCAAGATACGCAGTATTTT
CDR3aa: CASSYSAQDTQYF

d_gene: NA
abundance: NA
j_gene: TRBJ1-5
v_gene: TRBV6-4
CDR3nt: TGTGCCAGCCAGGGGTTTCAGGGGTTCAGGACAGTGAACAATCAGCCCCAGCATTTT
CDR3aa: CASQGFQGFRTVNNQPQHF

d_gene: NA
abundance: once
j_gene: TRBJ1-4
v_gene: TRBV28
CDR3nt: TGTGCCAGCAGTTTGGTAGAGGGGAAACTGTTTTTT
CDR3aa: CASSLVEGKLFF

d_gene: NA
abundance: NA
j_gene: TRBJ1-4
v_gene: TRBV6-5
CDR3nt: TGTGCCAGCAGTTACTCAGGAGGGGAAAAACTGTTTTTT
CDR3aa: CASSYSGGEKLFF

d_gene: NA
abundance: NA
j_gene: TRBJ2-7
v_gene: TRBV18
CDR3nt: TGTGCCAGCTCACTTACTCTCGGGGGGCTAAACTACGAGCAGTACTTC
CDR3aa: CASSLTLGGLNYEQYF

d_gene: NA
abundance: NA
j_gene: TRBJ2-7
v_gene: TRBV27
CDR3nt: TGTGCCAGCACCCTCCGGGCAGGGGCCCACTACGAGCAGTACTTC
CDR3aa: CASTLRAGAHYEQYF

d_gene: TRBD1
abundance: NA
j_gene: TRBJ1-2
v_gene: TRBV5-1
CDR3nt: TGCGCCAGCAGCACGCTAGACAGGGCCTATGGCTACACCTTC
CDR3aa: CASSTLDRAYGYTF

d_gene: NA
abundance: once
j_gene: TRBJ2-3
v_gene: TRBV6-2/TRBV6-3
CDR3nt: TGTGCCAGCAGTCCGGGGGGACAGGCAGATACGCAGTATTTT
CDR3aa: CASSPGGQADTQYF

d_gene: NA
abundance: NA
j_gene: TRBJ2-2
v_gene: TRBV5-4
CDR3nt: TGTGCCAGCAGCCCGAGGGGGCTAGCGGGCGCGAACACCGGGGAGCTGTTTTTT
CDR3aa: CASSPRGLAGANTGELFF

d_gene: NA
abundance: NA
j_gene: TRBJ2-2
v_gene: TRBV6-6
CDR3nt: TGTGCCAGCAGTTACTATATAGCGGCGAACACCGGGGAGCTGTTTTTT
CDR3aa: CASSYYIAANTGELFF

d_gene: TRBD2
abundance: NA
j_gene: TRBJ2-1
v_gene: TRBV6-1
CDR3nt: TGTGCCAGCAGTGAACTGGCGGGGGGTAAAAATGAGCAGTTCTTC
CDR3aa: CASSELAGGKNEQFF

d_gene: TRBD2
abundance: NA
j_gene: TRBJ2-7
v_gene: TRBV19
CDR3nt: TGTGCCAGTAGTAGGTTAGCGGGAGCCCCCTACGAGCAGTACTTC
CDR3aa: CASSRLAGAPYEQYF